The 28 T cell receptor beta chains listed next were all sequenced from one sample in a study of blood T cell repertoires in COVID-19. Libraries were prepared by immunoSEQ multiplex PCR; TCRdb keeps only in-frame clonotypes and omits some of them. The sample lists some 50,000 clones; under 90% were seen once. Sequencing was performed on peripheral blood. These receptors originate from a man aged 50 to 60 with acute or convalescent COVID-19.

The chain carries TRBV30 and TRBJ2-2, with no clear D. V dropped 5 bases and J dropped 7 bases, with 11 bases sitting between them. Germline CDR1 reads GTSNPN; CDR2 reads SVGIG (reference sequence). This CDR3 is 12 amino acids long. In nucleotides, the CDR3 is TGTGCCTGGGGCATAGGCGGCGGGGAGCTGTTTTTT. Its protein product is CAWGIGGGELFF.

This chain connects TRBV27 to TRBJ1-5; TRBD1 is a possible D gene (5 bases). This CDR3 is built from 16 residues. Trimming shortened V by 2 bases and J by 2 bases, and 13 bases separated the two germline ends. Germline V gives CDR1 MNHEY, CDR2 SMNVEV (reference sequence). CDR3 nucleotide sequence: TGTGCCAGCAGTTTAAGAGCGGGGGTGGGCAATCAGCCCCAGCATTTT. Translating gives CASSLRAGVGNQPQHF.

DNA of the CDR3: TGTGCCACCAGCAGCCGGGACAGGGCCCCGAACACCGGGGAGCTGTTTTTT. Amino acids: CATSSRDRAPNTGELFF. The rearrangement joins TRBV15 to TRBJ2-2; 9 nucleotides align to TRBD1. Trimming cost V 3 bases and J 0 bases; bases outside gene matches: 5. The germline CDR1 and CDR2 sequences are LNHNV and YYDKDF (reference sequence). The CDR3 runs 17 residues.

The V gene is TRBV9, the J gene TRBJ2-3, with TRBD1 identical over 7 bases. The CDR3 consists of 14 residues. Trimming at V came to 4 bases and at J to 1 base, leaving 3 bases not matched to a gene. Germline-derived CDR1 and CDR2 are SGDLS and YYNGEE. CDR3 coding DNA: TGTGCCAGCAGCACCGGGACAGGCACAGATACGCAGTATTTT. The encoded protein is CASSTGTGTDTQYF.

The rearrangement joins TRBV10-2 to TRBJ1-1, with D perhaps TRBD1 (5 bases). The germline V and J ends were trimmed by 4 bases and 0 bases, with 6 bases remaining between them. The CDR3 is made up of 13 amino acids. Germline assignment: CDR1 WSHSY and CDR2 SAAADI. The CDR3 DNA reads TGCGCCAGCAGTGCGGGGGTGAACACTGAAGCTTTCTTT. This encodes CASSAGVNTEAFF.

The chain uses TRBV3-1 (or the pseudogene TRBV3-2) and TRBJ2-3; 11 bases fit TRBD2. The V segment lost 4 bases and the J segment 2 bases; nucleotides outside the gene matches: 5. The germline CDR1 and CDR2 sequences are LGHDT and YNNKEL (reference sequence). The CDR3 is 16 residues long. The CDR3 protein is CASSRQLAGDTDTQYF. Here the CDR3 DNA reads TGTGCCAGCAGCCGCCAACTAGCGGGGGACACAGATACGCAGTATTTT.

This clone was observed a single time. The chain carries TRBV4-2 and TRBJ1-2; maybe TRBD1 (5 bases). In germline, CDR1 is LGHNA, CDR2 YNFKEQ. Trimming cost V 3 bases and J 0 bases, with 8 bases left between them. The CDR3 consists of 14 residues. The CDR3 coding sequence is TGTGCCAGCAGCCACGCAGGGACTAACTATGGCTACACCTTC. Its translation: CASSHAGTNYGYTF.

The rearrangement uses TRBV19 and TRBJ1-1, with D maybe TRBD1 (5 bases). The CDR3 extends over 13 amino acids. Trimming shortened V by 3 bases and J by 4 bases, and 9 bases separated the two germline ends. The germline V gene has CDR1 LNHDA and CDR2 SQIVND (reference sequence). The DNA of the CDR3 is TGTGCCAGTAGTATGTCGGGGGGCACTGAAGCTTTCTTT. Translation: CASSMSGGTEAFF. Drawing the rest from reference TRBV19 and TRBJ1-1, the complete variable domain is DGGITQSPKYLFRKEGQNVTLSCEQNLNHDAMYWYRQDPGQGLRLIYYSQIVNDFQKGDIAEGYSVSREKKESFPLTVTSAQKNPTAFYLCASSMSGGTEAFFGQGTRLTVV.

V and J are TRBV7-9 and TRBJ2-5; weak D call: TRBD2 (5 bases). The germline V gene encodes CDR1 SEHNR and CDR2 FQNEAQ (reference sequence). The CDR3 is made up of 14 amino acids. Trimming cost V 6 bases and J 2 bases, with 13 bases left between them. The CDR3 DNA follows: TGTGCCAGCAGGAATAGACGGGATCAAGAGACCCAGTACTTC. This translates into CASRNRRDQETQYF.

This sequence joins TRBV25-1 and TRBJ1-6; a weak D match, TRBD1 (6 bases). The germline CDR1 and CDR2 sequences are MGHDK and SYGVNS. Deletions cut 1 base from V and 9 bases from J, with 13 bases between. The CDR3 totals 15 residues. The CDR3, as DNA: TGTGCCAGCAGTGAATCAGGGGTAATGGGTTCACCCCTCCACTTT. Its protein is CASSESGVMGSPLHF.

The chain recombines TRBV5-6 with TRBJ2-7, with 11 bases matching TRBD1. This CDR3 spans 19 amino acids. CDR1 is SGHDT and CDR2 is YYEEEE in the germline V gene. Trimming at V came to 4 bases and at J to 2 bases, leaving 17 bases not matched to a gene. This CDR3 reads CASSPFWGQGGVLTYEQYF. The CDR3, as DNA: TGTGCCAGCAGCCCGTTTTGGGGACAGGGGGGAGTATTAACCTACGAGCAGTACTTC.

V and J are TRBV6-5 and TRBJ2-7; 10 bases align to TRBD1. The germline V gene encodes CDR1 MNHEY and CDR2 SVGAGI. The CDR3 has 15 residues. V lost 7 bases to trimming and J lost 5 bases; unmatched junction nucleotides: 11. In nucleotides, the CDR3 is TGTGCCAGCACCTCAGCTCGGGACAGGGGTGACGAGCAGTACTTC. Protein: CASTSARDRGDEQYF.

V is TRBV4-2 and J is TRBJ1-5; TRBD1 is a possible D gene (5 bases). This CDR3 is 14 amino acids long. V was pared by 1 base and J by 7 bases, with 11 bases between. The germline gives CDR1 LGHNA, CDR2 YNFKEQ. The CDR3 DNA follows: TGTGCCAGCAGCCAAGTGGGAGGGGACCAGCCCCAGCATTTT. It is translated as CASSQVGGDQPQHF.

V and J are TRBV6-5 and TRBJ2-5; 11 bases line up with TRBD2. Germline CDR1 reads MNHEY; CDR2 reads SVGAGI. Trimming at V came to 6 bases and at J to 5 bases, leaving 8 bases not matched to a gene. The CDR3 extends over 15 amino acids. CDR3: CASRKLAGVAETQYF. The DNA for the CDR3 is TGTGCCAGCAGAAAACTAGCGGGAGTGGCGGAGACCCAGTACTTC.

This chain connects TRBV7-4 to TRBJ2-5, with TRBD2 matching 10 bases. CDR3 size: 16 residues. Germline CDR1 reads SGHVT; CDR2 reads SQSDAQ. V was pared by 0 bases and J by 5 bases, with 6 bases of the junction left unmatched. CDR3 nucleotides: TGTGCCAGCAGCTTAGCGAGCGGGAGGGCCGCCGAGACCCAGTACTTC. Translating it yields CASSLASGRAAETQYF.

V gene TRBV14 combines with J gene TRBJ2-1; possibly TRBD1 for D (6 bases). The germline V gene has CDR1 SGHDN and CDR2 FVKESK. The CDR3 sequence is 14 residues long. The V end was cut by 1 base, the J end by 7 bases, with 11 bases between. CDR3 DNA sequence: TGTGCCAGCAGCCAAGTGGTAGGGGGAAATGAGCAGTTCTTC. Translated: CASSQVVGGNEQFF.

V and J are TRBV3-1 (or the pseudogene TRBV3-2) and TRBJ2-7; D is unclear. The CDR3 contains 12 residues. V lost 1 base, J lost 3 bases, and 4 bases lay in between. Germline V gene data show CDR1 as LGHDT and CDR2 as YNNKEL (reference sequence). The CDR3 DNA follows: TGTGCCAGCAGCCAAGCGAGCTACGAGCAGTACTTC. Amino acids: CASSQASYEQYF.

In this sample, this clone turned up a few times. Because it lacks the conserved phenylalanine or tryptophan at the end, this CDR3 is likely a read error. It is unclear where the CDR3 begins or ends on the DNA, so no DNA is shown, and the CDR3 is as TCRdb lists it. J is TRBJ2-4 and V is TRBV7-6; TRBD1, the table's D call, lacks a check against the DNA. The CDR3 extends over 10 residues, inclusive of both ends. Germline assignment: CDR1 SGHVS and CDR2 FNYEAQ. The chain's CDR3 is CASSKGQVPT.

The J gene is TRBJ2-5, the V gene TRBV28; the D gene is possibly TRBD2 (6 bases). This CDR3 is built from 15 residues. Trimming shortened V by 2 bases and J by 5 bases, and 15 bases separated the two germline ends. Germline values: CDR1 MDHEN, CDR2 SYDVKM. The CDR3 DNA sequence: TGTGCCAGCAGTTTAGGTGGAGGGCCCCGTGAGACCCAGTACTTC. Translated, it gives CASSLGGGPRETQYF.

The CDR3 DNA is TGTGCCAGCAGCCGACAGCCGAATCAGCCCCAGCATTTT. Protein sequence: CASSRQPNQPQHF. This chain uses TRBV6-5 with TRBJ1-5, with D perhaps TRBD1 (5 bases). With 6 bases removed from V and 4 bases from J, the gap between germline ends came to 10 bases. Germline CDR1 is MNHEY and CDR2 is SVGAGI. This CDR3 spans 13 amino acids.

The V and J genes are TRBV29-1 and TRBJ2-1; 8 bases agree with TRBD1. Losses at the gene ends were 5 bases for V and 5 bases for J; bases not matched to a gene: 8. The germline CDR1 and CDR2 sequences are SQVTM and ANQGSEA. CDR3 size: 14 residues. CDR3 coding DNA: TGCAGCGTTCGACCGGGACAGGTTCACAATGAGCAGTTCTTC. This gives the protein CSVRPGQVHNEQFF.

Notes on this clone: Other nucleotide sequences in the sample specify the same CDR3. The V call is TRBV11-2, the J call TRBJ2-2; perhaps TRBD2 as D (5 bases). With 1 base removed from V and 7 bases from J, the gap between germline ends came to 7 bases. The CDR3 consists of 13 residues. The germline CDR1 and CDR2 sequences are SGHAT and FQNNGV. The chain's CDR3 is CASSLAGGGELFF. Here the CDR3 DNA reads TGTGCCAGCAGCTTAGCTGGAGGCGGGGAGCTGTTTTTT.

The V gene is TRBV5-1, the J gene TRBJ2-7; the match to TRBD2 covers 13 bases. The CDR3 sequence is 15 residues long. Germline loops: CDR1 SGHRS, CDR2 YFSETQ. Trimming removed 3 bases from V and 0 bases from J; junction bases left unmatched: 0. The CDR3 loop reads CASSWTSGGSYEQYF. CDR3 coding DNA: TGCGCCAGCAGCTGGACTAGCGGGGGCTCCTACGAGCAGTACTTC.

The chain recombines TRBV5-1 with TRBJ2-5; 7 nucleotides line up with TRBD1. The CDR3 spans 15 residues. V gave up 2 bases and J gave up 4 bases; unmatched junction bases: 8. The germline V gene has CDR1 SGHRS and CDR2 YFSETQ. The CDR3 DNA is TGCGCCAGCAGCTTCACGACAGGGTGGTCAGAGACCCAGTACTTC. Translation gives CASSFTTGWSETQYF. The complete variable domain, with remaining parts taken from reference TRBV5-1 and TRBJ2-5, reads KAGVTQTPRYLIKTRGQQVTLSCSPISGHRSVSWYQQTPGQGLQFLFEYFSETQRNKGNFPGRFSGRQFSNSRSEMNVSTLELGDSALYLCASSFTTGWSETQYFGPGTRLLVL.

The rearrangement links TRBV5-1 to TRBJ1-6; D unclear. V lost 4 bases and J lost 9, with 8 bases in between. The CDR3 contains 12 residues. From germline, CDR1 is SGHRS and CDR2 YFSETQ. CDR3 sequence (DNA): TGCGCCAGCAGCACTTCCGGTTCACCCCTCCACTTT. Translation gives CASSTSGSPLHF.

The chain is built from TRBV29-1 and TRBJ2-5; D uncertain. CDR1 and CDR2 (germline): SQVTM, ANQGSEA. V lost 3 bases to trimming and J lost 9 bases, with 11 bases between them. This CDR3 spans 11 amino acids. The CDR3 reads CSVDIGWAQYF. The CDR3 nucleotides are TGCAGCGTTGATATCGGGTGGGCCCAGTACTTC. Using reference TRBV29-1 and TRBJ2-5 for the parts outside the CDR3, the full variable domain is SAVISQKPSRDICQRGTSLTIQCQVDSQVTMMFWYRQQPGQSLTLIATANQGSEATYESGFVIDKFPISRPNLTFSTLTVSNMSPEDSSIYLCSVDIGWAQYFGPGTRLLVL.

The chain uses TRBV29-1 and TRBJ2-1; TRBD2 is a possible D gene (5 bases). Trimming took 6 bases from V and 7 from J, leaving 13 bases between them. The CDR3 length is 12 residues. The V gene's germline CDR1 is SQVTM and CDR2 ANQGSEA. The DNA for the CDR3 is TGCAGCGTGTGGACCCGGGGAAATGAGCAGTTCTTC. This translates into CSVWTRGNEQFF.

The gene calls are TRBV6-6 and TRBJ2-1; 7 positions agree with TRBD2. This CDR3 spans 16 amino acids. Per the germline V gene, CDR1 is MNHNY and CDR2 is SVGAGI (reference sequence). The junction had 11 bases not matched to a gene; V was cut back by 2 bases and J by 7 bases. Written as DNA, the CDR3 is TGTGCCAGCAGTTACACGTTCGGGCGGGGGTGGAATGAGCAGTTCTTC. This gives the protein CASSYTFGRGWNEQFF.